Listed here are 3 T cell receptor beta chains from one sample, sequenced in a study of blood T cell repertoires in COVID-19. TCRdb's table, derived via immunoSEQ multiplex PCR, lists solely in-frame clones and lacks some. The table lists about 62,000 clones, approximately 90% of them singletons, with 15% to 20% in the top ten. Sequences were obtained from peripheral blood. Receptors originate from a woman aged 55-75 years with COVID-19, enrolled during active disease.

This chain uses TRBV10-3 with TRBJ2-7, with D maybe TRBD1 (6 bases). The germline V and J ends were trimmed by 10 bases and 3 bases, with 13 bases remaining between them. CDR1 and CDR2 (germline): ENHRY, SYGVKD. There are 12 residues in the CDR3. Written as DNA, the CDR3 is TGTGCCACTCAACAGGGTTTCTACGAGCAGTACTTC. Its translation is CATQQGFYEQYF.

The V and J genes are TRBV5-4 and TRBJ2-3; D possibly corresponds to TRBD2 (6 bases). Per germline, CDR1 SGHNT and CDR2 YYREEE (reference sequence). V was clipped by 2 bases and J by 3 bases, with 19 bases between them. The CDR3 is made up of 17 amino acids. CDR3 loop: CASSFPTPGEWTDTQYF. The CDR3, as DNA: TGTGCCAGCAGCTTCCCCACGCCGGGGGAATGGACAGATACGCAGTATTTT.

The chain carries TRBV11-2 and TRBJ2-3; no reliable D call. V gave up 2 bases and J gave up 3 bases, with 9 bases separating them. This CDR3 region has 14 residues. Germline V lookup: CDR1 SGHAT, CDR2 FQNNGV. CDR3 DNA: TGTGCCAGCAGCTTACTAGGAACTACAGATACGCAGTATTTT. Translated: CASSLLGTTDTQYF.